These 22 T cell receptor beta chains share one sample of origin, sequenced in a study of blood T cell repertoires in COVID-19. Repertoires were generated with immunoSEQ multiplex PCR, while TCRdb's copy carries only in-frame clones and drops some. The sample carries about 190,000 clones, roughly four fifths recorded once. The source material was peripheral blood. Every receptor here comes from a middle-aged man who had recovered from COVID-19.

The CDR3 loop reads CASSGQRISNQPQHF. CDR3 coding DNA: TGTGCCAGCTCAGGACAGCGAATTAGCAATCAGCCCCAGCATTTT. The chain recombines TRBV18 with TRBJ1-5; weak D call: TRBD1 (6 bases). V dropped 5 bases and J dropped 0 bases, with 11 bases sitting between them. Germline values: CDR1 KGHSH, CDR2 LQKENI. This CDR3 has 15 amino acids.

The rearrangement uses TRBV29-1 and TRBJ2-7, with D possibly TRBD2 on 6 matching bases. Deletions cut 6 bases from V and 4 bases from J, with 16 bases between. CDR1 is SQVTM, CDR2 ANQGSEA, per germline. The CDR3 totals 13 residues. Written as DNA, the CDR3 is TGCAGCGTCGGGAGCGATCTGATGTACGAGCAGTACTTC. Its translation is CSVGSDLMYEQYF.

The CDR3 region is CASSPDSGHYEQYF. The CDR3 DNA is TGTGCCAGCAGCCCGGATAGCGGGCATTACGAGCAGTACTTC. The V gene is TRBV7-3, the J gene TRBJ2-7, with 7 bases aligning to TRBD2. The length of the CDR3 is 14 residues. V was pared by 5 bases and J by 4 bases, with 8 bases of the junction left unmatched. Per the germline V gene, CDR1 is SGHTA and CDR2 is FQGTGA.

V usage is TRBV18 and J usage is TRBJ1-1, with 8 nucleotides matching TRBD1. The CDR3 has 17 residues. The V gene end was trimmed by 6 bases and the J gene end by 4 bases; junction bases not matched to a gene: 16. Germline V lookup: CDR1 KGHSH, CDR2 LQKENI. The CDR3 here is CASSPSHLGTGGTEAFF. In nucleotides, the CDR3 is TGTGCCAGCTCCCCATCTCATCTAGGAACAGGGGGCACTGAAGCTTTCTTT.

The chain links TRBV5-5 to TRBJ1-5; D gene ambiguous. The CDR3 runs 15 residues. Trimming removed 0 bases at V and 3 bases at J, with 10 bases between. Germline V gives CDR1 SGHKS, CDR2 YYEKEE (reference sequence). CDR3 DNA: TGTGCCAGCAGCTTGGAACCCGGGGACAATCAGCCCCAGCATTTT. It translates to CASSLEPGDNQPQHF.

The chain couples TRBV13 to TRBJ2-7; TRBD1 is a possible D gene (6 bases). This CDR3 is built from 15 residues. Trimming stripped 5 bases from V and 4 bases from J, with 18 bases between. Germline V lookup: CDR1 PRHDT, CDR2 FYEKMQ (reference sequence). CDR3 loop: CASSPRGRSAYEQYF. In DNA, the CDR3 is TGTGCCAGCAGCCCCAGGGGAAGGTCGGCATACGAGCAGTACTTC.

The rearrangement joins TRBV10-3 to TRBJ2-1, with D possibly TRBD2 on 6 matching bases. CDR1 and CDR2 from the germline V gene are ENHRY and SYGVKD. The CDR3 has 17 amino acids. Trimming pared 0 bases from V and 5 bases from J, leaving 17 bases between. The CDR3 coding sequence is TGTGCCATCAGTGAGTCCTCACGCGGGGTTCTGGACAATGAGCAGTTCTTC. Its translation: CAISESSRGVLDNEQFF.

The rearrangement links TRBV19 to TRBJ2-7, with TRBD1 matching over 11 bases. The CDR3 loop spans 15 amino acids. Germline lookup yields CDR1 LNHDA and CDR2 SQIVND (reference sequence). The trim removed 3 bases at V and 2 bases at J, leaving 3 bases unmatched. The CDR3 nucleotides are TGTGCCAGTAGTATTGGACAGGGGGCAACCTACGAGCAGTACTTC. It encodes CASSIGQGATYEQYF.

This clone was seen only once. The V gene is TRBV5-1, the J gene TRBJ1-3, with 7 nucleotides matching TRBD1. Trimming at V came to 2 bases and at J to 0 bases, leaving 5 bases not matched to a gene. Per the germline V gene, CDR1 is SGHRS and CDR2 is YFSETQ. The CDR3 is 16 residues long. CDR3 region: CASSFGTERSGNTIYF. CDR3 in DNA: TGCGCCAGCAGCTTTGGGACAGAACGCTCTGGAAACACCATATATTTT.

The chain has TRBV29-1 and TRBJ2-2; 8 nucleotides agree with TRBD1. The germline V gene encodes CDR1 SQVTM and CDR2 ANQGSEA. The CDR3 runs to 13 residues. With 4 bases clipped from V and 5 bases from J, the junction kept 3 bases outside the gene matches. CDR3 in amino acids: CSVGQGFTGELFF. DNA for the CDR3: TGCAGCGTTGGACAGGGGTTTACCGGGGAGCTGTTTTTT.

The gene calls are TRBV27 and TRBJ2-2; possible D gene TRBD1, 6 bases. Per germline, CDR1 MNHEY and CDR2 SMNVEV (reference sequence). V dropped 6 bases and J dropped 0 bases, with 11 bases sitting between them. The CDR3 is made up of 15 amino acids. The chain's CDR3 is CASRMGHANTGELFF. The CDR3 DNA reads TGTGCCAGCAGAATGGGACACGCGAACACCGGGGAGCTGTTTTTT.

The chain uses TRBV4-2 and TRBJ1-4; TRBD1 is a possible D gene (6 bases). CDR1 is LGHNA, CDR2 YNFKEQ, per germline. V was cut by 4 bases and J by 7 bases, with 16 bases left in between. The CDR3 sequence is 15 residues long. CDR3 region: CASSPTGLGSEKLFF. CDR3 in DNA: TGTGCCAGCAGCCCTACAGGGTTGGGAAGTGAAAAACTGTTTTTT.

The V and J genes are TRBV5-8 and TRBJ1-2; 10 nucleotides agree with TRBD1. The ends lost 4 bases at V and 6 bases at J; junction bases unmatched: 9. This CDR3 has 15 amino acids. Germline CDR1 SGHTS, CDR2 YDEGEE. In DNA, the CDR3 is TGTGCCAGCAGCCGATGGGGACAGGGGTTTGATGGCTACACCTTC. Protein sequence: CASSRWGQGFDGYTF.

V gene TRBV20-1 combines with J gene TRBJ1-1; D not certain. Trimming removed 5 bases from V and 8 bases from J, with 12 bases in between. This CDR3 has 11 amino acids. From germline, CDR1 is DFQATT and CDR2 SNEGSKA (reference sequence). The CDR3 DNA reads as TGCAGTGCTCTTGGACTGGAGGAAGCTTTCTTT. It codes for CSALGLEEAFF.

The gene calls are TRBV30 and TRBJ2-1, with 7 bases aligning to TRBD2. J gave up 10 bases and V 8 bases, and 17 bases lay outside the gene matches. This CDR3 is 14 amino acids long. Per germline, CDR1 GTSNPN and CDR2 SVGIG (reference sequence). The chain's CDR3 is CAQIDSGLGIEQFF. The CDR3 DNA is TGTGCCCAAATTGATAGCGGGCTCGGTATCGAGCAGTTCTTC.

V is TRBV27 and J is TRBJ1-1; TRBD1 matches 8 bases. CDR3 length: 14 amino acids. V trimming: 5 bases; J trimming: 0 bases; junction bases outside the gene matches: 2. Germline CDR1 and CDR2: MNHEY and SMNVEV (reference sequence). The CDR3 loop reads CASSRQGLNTEAFF. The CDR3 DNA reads TGTGCCAGCAGTCGACAGGGGTTGAACACTGAAGCTTTCTTT.

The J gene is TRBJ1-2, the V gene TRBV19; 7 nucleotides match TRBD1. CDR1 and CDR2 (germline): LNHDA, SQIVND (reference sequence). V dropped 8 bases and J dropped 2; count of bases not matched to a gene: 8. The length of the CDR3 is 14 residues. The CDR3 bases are TGTGCCAGTCGACGGACAGGCGGGAACTATGGCTACACCTTC. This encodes CASRRTGGNYGYTF.

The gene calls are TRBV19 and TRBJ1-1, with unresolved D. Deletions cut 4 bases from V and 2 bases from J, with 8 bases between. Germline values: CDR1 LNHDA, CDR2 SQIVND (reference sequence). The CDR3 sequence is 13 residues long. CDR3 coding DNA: TGTGCCAGTAGTAACAGCCGAAACACTGAAGCTTTCTTT. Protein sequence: CASSNSRNTEAFF.

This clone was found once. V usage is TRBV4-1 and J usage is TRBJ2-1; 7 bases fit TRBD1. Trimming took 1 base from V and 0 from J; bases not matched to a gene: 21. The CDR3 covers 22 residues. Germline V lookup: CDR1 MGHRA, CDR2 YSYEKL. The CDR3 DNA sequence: TGCGCCAGCAGCCAAGCTCCGTTGAGTCAGGGGGAAAGCCCTAGCTCCTACAATGAGCAGTTCTTC. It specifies CASSQAPLSQGESPSSYNEQFF.

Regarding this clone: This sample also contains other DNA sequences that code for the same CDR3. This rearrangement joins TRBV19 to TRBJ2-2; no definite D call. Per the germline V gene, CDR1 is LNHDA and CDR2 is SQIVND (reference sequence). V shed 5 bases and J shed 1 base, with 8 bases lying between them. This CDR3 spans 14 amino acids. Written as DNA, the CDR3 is TGTGCCAGTAGTCGGAGATTGAACACCGGGGAGCTGTTTTTT. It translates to CASSRRLNTGELFF.

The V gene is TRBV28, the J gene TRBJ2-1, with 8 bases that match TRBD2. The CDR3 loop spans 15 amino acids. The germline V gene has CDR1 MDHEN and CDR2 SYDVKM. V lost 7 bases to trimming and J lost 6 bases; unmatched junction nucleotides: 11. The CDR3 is CASNEQSGSVNEQFF. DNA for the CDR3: TGTGCCAGCAACGAGCAAAGCGGGAGCGTCAATGAGCAGTTCTTC.

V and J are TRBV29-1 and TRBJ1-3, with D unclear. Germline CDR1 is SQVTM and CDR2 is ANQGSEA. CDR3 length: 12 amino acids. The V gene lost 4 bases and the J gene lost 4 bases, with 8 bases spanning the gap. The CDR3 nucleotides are TGCAGCGTTGCTCGGGAAGGAAACACCATATATTTT. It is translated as CSVAREGNTIYF.